This entry is about one TCR beta chain. This clonotype was counted at least ten times. The specificity of this receptor is unknown. No base qualities exist here, and no much larger clone lies one base off it. These data come from a study of neurological immune-mediated disorders (dated by TCRdb to about 2019). With respect to the entire study: Using UMI-based sequencing, the study compared peripheral blood TCR-beta repertoires from patients with HTLV-I-associated myelopathy (HAM/TSP), patients with multiple sclerosis, and healthy controls. The 90 to 110 TCR-beta libraries covered PBMC samples along with longitudinal samples, technical triplicates, and paired sorted CD4+ and CD8+ T-cell subsets. The cohort was made up of 60 to 75 subjects, consisting of roughly 14 HAM/TSP patients, about 35 multiple sclerosis patients and 20 or so healthy controls.

The study at large found these results: TCR clonal expansion was highest in HAM/TSP patients and lowest in MS patients, with MS patients falling below even healthy controls. Expanded clones from different subjects shared no identical CDR3 amino acid sequences, which suggests that TCR-beta repertoires were private in all groups.

TCR libraries for sorted subsets were made from 1 million sorted CD4+ or CD8+ T cells. PBMCs were separated from peripheral blood using Ficoll-Hypaque density gradient centrifugation and then cryopreserved in liquid nitrogen. Paired sorted CD4+ and CD8+ subsets came from healthy controls, HAM/TSP patients and MS patients. V ends up 6 bases short and J 3 bases short, with an unmatched junction base count of 12. Sequences SQVTM (CDR1) and ANQGSEA (CDR2) are obtained from the germline V gene. From the cysteine up to the phenylalanine, the CDR3 has a length of 15 residues. This entry keeps only the CDR3 DNA: 45 bases, framed from base 1. cDNA was synthesized by template-switch 5'RACE using a primer carrying a 10-nucleotide random unique molecular identifier by which each TCR transcript was tagged. Every sequencing run yielded over 170 million TCR-beta sequences covering 15-18 subjects. The RNeasy kit was used to extract total RNA. TCR-beta VDJ regions were amplified with primers for the TCR constant region and the 5'RACE anchor, using the KAPA Real-time Library Amplification kit. Sample indexes and Illumina adaptors were added in a first PCR, and a second PCR then increased library yield. The roughly 650 bp TCR product was size-selected on a 2% E-gel SizeSelection system after Ampure bead purification. Before pooling, libraries had their quality checked on a Bioanalyzer, their concentration measured with Qubit, and their quantity determined with the Kapa Library Quantification kit. An Illumina HiSeq 2500 sequenced the libraries paired-end 2 x 150 bp. To increase sequence diversity, roughly 23-30% phiX was spiked into each library pool. Per the authors' processing: The quality-filtered reads were processed with the UMI-based MiGEC pipeline, whose error correction step removed more than 85% of the raw TCR sequences. VDJ genes were aligned to IMGT germline references, and each clonotype was defined by a unique CDR3 amino acid sequence together with V-J genes. Clonal expansion, Shannon diversity and CDR3 relatedness (CalcPairwiseDistances, ClusterSamples) were evaluated with VDJtools, and phylogenetic trees were built with CLCbio workbench. Using coefficient-of-variation modelling across technical triplicates, the study counted a clone as expanded if it had at least 8 unique UMIs. Through fastp at Q25 and MiXCR, TCRdb rebuilt clones from the public reads, retaining in-frame beta chains. When rows share a CDR3 protein, they turn into one entry using the most common DNA and genes. These V and J calls are TCRdb output, not the study's own analysis. The sample table shows 30,000 to 45,000 distinct CDR3 sequences, and more than 9% are seen once. Of the sample, under 5% is held by the ten largest clones.

The sample taken for sequencing was CD4+ T cells from blood. The TCR was taken from a young woman with HTLV-1-associated myelopathy (HAM/TSP). Rearrangement joined TRBV29-1 to TRBJ1-2, with 8 junctional bases fitting TRBD1. The DNA sequence follows: TGCAGCGTGCTTCCGGACAGGGAAATCGACTATGGCTACACCTTC. This yields the protein CSVLPDREIDYGYTF.